These T cell receptor beta chains were read from a single sample in a study of CD8+CD57+ T cells in acquired aplastic anemia. MiXCR, run by TCRdb on the reads, gives a single entry per CDR3 protein. The profile shows about 98,000 distinct CDR3 sequences, roughly two thirds of them singletons. Sequencing used sorted CD4+, CD8+, or CD8+CD57+ T cells (not recorded which) from PBMCs. The receptors here all came from a human donor with aplastic anemia. Each CDR3 is given with its conserved first and last residue. Fields, in order: V gene, clone size, J gene, D gene, CDR3 length, CDR3 DNA, CDR3 protein. D genes are given only for firm matches. The size field is filled for only some rows; it gives once, few, many or a size class.

V gene: TRBV5-6
clone size: .
J gene: TRBJ2-3
D gene: .
CDR3 length: 13
CDR3 DNA: TGTGCCAGCAGCTTGTGGGGAGCAGATACGCAGTATTTT
CDR3 protein: CASSLWGADTQYF

V gene: TRBV7-2
clone size: .
J gene: TRBJ2-7
D gene: .
CDR3 length: 13
CDR3 DNA: TGTGCCAGCAGGCATTTTGGAGGGGTCGAGCAGTACTTC
CDR3 protein: CASRHFGGVEQYF

V gene: TRBV4-2
clone size: many
J gene: TRBJ2-1
D gene: TRBD2
CDR3 length: 16
CDR3 DNA: TGTGCCAGCAGCCACACCGGGACTAGCGGGGGAGATGAGCAGTTCTTC
CDR3 protein: CASSHTGTSGGDEQFF

V gene: TRBV29-1
clone size: few
J gene: TRBJ1-1
D gene: .
CDR3 length: 12
CDR3 DNA: TGCAGCGTTGGAGGGGGGGCCCATGAAGCTTTCTTT
CDR3 protein: CSVGGGAHEAFF

V gene: TRBV6-5
clone size: once
J gene: TRBJ1-1
D gene: .
CDR3 length: 13
CDR3 DNA: TGTGCCAGCAGTTCCTCCTTGGGCACTGAAGCTTTCTTT
CDR3 protein: CASSSSLGTEAFF

V gene: TRBV24-1
clone size: few
J gene: TRBJ2-3
D gene: .
CDR3 length: 12
CDR3 DNA: TGTGCCACCAGTGATTTTTGGGATACGCAGTATTTT
CDR3 protein: CATSDFWDTQYF

V gene: TRBV7-8
clone size: .
J gene: TRBJ1-2
D gene: .
CDR3 length: 14
CDR3 DNA: TGTGCCAGCAGCTTCGACACGGCCGTCTATGGCTACACCTTC
CDR3 protein: CASSFDTAVYGYTF

V gene: TRBV24-1
clone size: .
J gene: TRBJ2-1
D gene: .
CDR3 length: 15
CDR3 DNA: TGTGCCACCAGTGGGATCGACGGCCGATACAATGAGCAGTTCTTC
CDR3 protein: CATSGIDGRYNEQFF

V gene: TRBV20-1
clone size: few
J gene: TRBJ2-7
D gene: .
CDR3 length: 13
CDR3 DNA: TGCAGTGCTAGTAGAAGGGATCCGTACGAGCAGTACTTC
CDR3 protein: CSASRRDPYEQYF

V gene: TRBV2
clone size: .
J gene: TRBJ2-5
D gene: .
CDR3 length: 10
CDR3 DNA: TGTGCCAGCAGTAAAGAGACCCAGTACTTC
CDR3 protein: CASSKETQYF

V gene: TRBV2
clone size: .
J gene: TRBJ2-7
D gene: TRBD1
CDR3 length: 14
CDR3 DNA: TGTGCCGGCACTGAGGACAGGGGCTCCTACGAGCAGTACTTC
CDR3 protein: CAGTEDRGSYEQYF

V gene: TRBV6-1
clone size: many
J gene: TRBJ2-3
D gene: .
CDR3 length: 16
CDR3 DNA: TGTGCCAGCAGTCGCGGGGTCAGGGGTAGCACAGATACGCAGTATTTT
CDR3 protein: CASSRGVRGSTDTQYF

V gene: TRBV12-5
clone size: .
J gene: TRBJ1-1
D gene: TRBD1
CDR3 length: 14
CDR3 DNA: TGTGCTAGTGGTTTTATACAGGGGGCCGGTGAAGCTTTCTTT
CDR3 protein: CASGFIQGAGEAFF

V gene: TRBV19
clone size: many
J gene: TRBJ2-1
D gene: TRBD2
CDR3 length: 16
CDR3 DNA: TGTGCCAGTAGTATACCAAGGACTAGCGGGACCAATGAGCAGTTCTTC
CDR3 protein: CASSIPRTSGTNEQFF

V gene: TRBV29-1
clone size: once
J gene: TRBJ1-1
D gene: .
CDR3 length: 12
CDR3 DNA: TGCAGCGTTGATCCCGATGACACTGAAGCTTTCTTT
CDR3 protein: CSVDPDDTEAFF

V gene: TRBV2
clone size: .
J gene: TRBJ2-7
D gene: TRBD1
CDR3 length: 13
CDR3 DNA: TGTGCCGCGGCTAAACAGGGGGCCTACGAGCAGTACTTC
CDR3 protein: CAAAKQGAYEQYF

V gene: TRBV29-1
clone size: .
J gene: TRBJ2-1
D gene: .
CDR3 length: 12
CDR3 DNA: TGCAGCGCACAGGGGGGGCTCAATGAGCAGTTCTTC
CDR3 protein: CSAQGGLNEQFF

V gene: TRBV29-1
clone size: .
J gene: TRBJ2-1
D gene: TRBD1
CDR3 length: 16
CDR3 DNA: TGCAGCGTTGAAGCCCAAGGACAGGGCCAGGCAAATGAGCAGTTCTTC
CDR3 protein: CSVEAQGQGQANEQFF

V gene: TRBV20-1
clone size: .
J gene: TRBJ1-6
D gene: .
CDR3 length: 13
CDR3 DNA: TGCAGTGCTAGCGAGGACAGCAATTCACCCCTCCACTTT
CDR3 protein: CSASEDSNSPLHF

V gene: TRBV2
clone size: .
J gene: TRBJ1-4
D gene: .
CDR3 length: 11
CDR3 DNA: TGTGCCAGCAGTGGTGGGGAAAAACTGTTTTTT
CDR3 protein: CASSGGEKLFF

V gene: TRBV12-3/TRBV12-4
clone size: .
J gene: TRBJ2-7
D gene: .
CDR3 length: 15
CDR3 DNA: TGTGCCAGCAGTTCCGGGACAGCCGGGGGACACGAGCAGTACTTC
CDR3 protein: CASSSGTAGGHEQYF

V gene: TRBV7-9
clone size: .
J gene: TRBJ1-2
D gene: .
CDR3 length: 11
CDR3 DNA: TGTGCCAGCAGCTTAGGGACGGGCTACACCTTC
CDR3 protein: CASSLGTGYTF

V gene: TRBV29-1
clone size: few
J gene: TRBJ2-1
D gene: .
CDR3 length: 10
CDR3 DNA: TGCAGCGGTACCAACAATGAGCAGTTCTTC
CDR3 protein: CSGTNNEQFF

V gene: TRBV7-2
clone size: .
J gene: TRBJ2-3
D gene: TRBD2
CDR3 length: 15
CDR3 DNA: TGCGCCAGCAGCCTAGCGGGAGGGAACACAGATACGCAGTATTTT
CDR3 protein: CASSLAGGNTDTQYF

V gene: TRBV6-2/TRBV6-3
clone size: many
J gene: TRBJ2-3
D gene: .
CDR3 length: 15
CDR3 DNA: TGTGCCAGCAAGGGGGACCGAGGTGACACAGATACGCAGTATTTT
CDR3 protein: CASKGDRGDTDTQYF

V gene: TRBV6-1
clone size: .
J gene: TRBJ1-2
D gene: .
CDR3 length: 14
CDR3 DNA: TGTGCCAGCAGCCCGGGACCGGTGGGCTATGGCTACACCTTC
CDR3 protein: CASSPGPVGYGYTF

V gene: TRBV7-9
clone size: .
J gene: TRBJ1-1
D gene: TRBD1
CDR3 length: 14
CDR3 DNA: TGTGCCAGCAGCCAAGTACAGGGGTGGGCTGAAGCTTTCTTT
CDR3 protein: CASSQVQGWAEAFF

V gene: TRBV10-3
clone size: few
J gene: TRBJ1-6
D gene: .
CDR3 length: 15
CDR3 DNA: TGTGCCATCAGTTTGGACAGTGAAGGGGTTTCACCCCTCCATTTT
CDR3 protein: CAISLDSEGVSPLHF

V gene: TRBV20-1
clone size: .
J gene: TRBJ2-2
D gene: .
CDR3 length: 16
CDR3 DNA: TGCAGTGCTAGAGATTATCAGCGGCCGAACACCGGGGAGCTGTTTTTT
CDR3 protein: CSARDYQRPNTGELFF

V gene: TRBV29-1
clone size: .
J gene: TRBJ2-1
D gene: TRBD1
CDR3 length: 16
CDR3 DNA: TGCAGCGTTGAAGATCGGGACAGGGGGAGACACAATGAGCAGTTCTTC
CDR3 protein: CSVEDRDRGRHNEQFF

V gene: TRBV7-9
clone size: .
J gene: TRBJ2-5
D gene: .
CDR3 length: 13
CDR3 DNA: TGTGCCAGCAGCTTCCGGGGCCAAGAGACCCAGTACTTC
CDR3 protein: CASSFRGQETQYF

V gene: TRBV10-3
clone size: .
J gene: TRBJ2-3
D gene: TRBD1
CDR3 length: 17
CDR3 DNA: TGTGCCATCAGTGGGACAGGGGGCACCCCTAGCACAGATACGCAGTATTTT
CDR3 protein: CAISGTGGTPSTDTQYF